The 25 T cell receptor beta chains in this list originate from one sample, sequenced in a study of T cells after yellow fever vaccination. TCRdb redid the calling of the 5' RACE reads with MiXCR, one entry per CDR3 protein. The table shows hundreds of thousands of distinct CDR3 sequences, with roughly an eighth occurring only once. The specimen comprised PBMCs, sampled on the day of the yellow fever booster vaccination. The receptors shown here come from a man younger than 40 who received the YFV17D yellow fever vaccine.

This clonotype was counted at least ten times. This chain links TRBV5-1 with TRBJ1-4; D might be TRBD1 (5 bases). Germline V gives CDR1 SGHRS, CDR2 YFSETQ. V was pared by 3 bases and J by 5 bases, with 14 bases between. CDR3 length: 15 residues. CDR3 region: CASSSEGTANEKLFF. The CDR3 DNA is TGCGCCAGCAGCTCGGAAGGGACGGCAAATGAAAAACTGTTTTTT. Full variable domain (rest looked up from reference TRBV5-1 and TRBJ1-4): KAGVTQTPRYLIKTRGQQVTLSCSPISGHRSVSWYQQTPGQGLQFLFEYFSETQRNKGNFPGRFSGRQFSNSRSEMNVSTLELGDSALYLCASSSEGTANEKLFFGSGTQLSVL.

There are a few counts of this clonotype. This chain uses TRBV7-2 with TRBJ1-5, with unresolved D. V dropped 2 bases and J dropped 5 bases, with 13 bases sitting between them. The length of the CDR3 is 15 residues. Germline V CDR1 and CDR2: SGHTA, FQGNSA. The CDR3 bases are TGTGCCAGCAGCTTAATGTCCAGGATGGATCAGCCCCAGCATTTT. Translation: CASSLMSRMDQPQHF.

The V call is TRBV20-1, the J call TRBJ2-7, with D possibly being TRBD2 (5 bases). V shed 6 bases and J shed 6 bases, with 18 bases lying between them. Germline assignment: CDR1 DFQATT and CDR2 SNEGSKA (reference sequence). The CDR3 sequence is 13 residues long. CDR3 coding DNA: TGCAGTGCCCCAACATCGGGGATGAGCGAGCAGTACTTC. This sequence encodes CSAPTSGMSEQYF.

The V and J genes are TRBV7-2 and TRBJ2-2; D possibly matches TRBD1 or TRBD2 (6 bases each). V was trimmed by 5 bases and J by 1 base, leaving 14 bases between them. The CDR3 is 16 residues long. Germline V gene data show CDR1 as SGHTA and CDR2 as FQGNSA. The CDR3 sequence: CASSRGGPGNTGELFF. The CDR3 DNA reads as TGTGCCAGCAGCCGAGGGGGGCCAGGGAACACCGGGGAGCTGTTTTTT.

The gene calls are TRBV20-1 and TRBJ2-7; D ambiguous. The ends were cut back, 3 bases at V and 4 bases at J, with 10 bases in the middle. CDR3 length equals 12 residues. The V gene's germline CDR1 is DFQATT and CDR2 SNEGSKA (reference sequence). The CDR3 region has the DNA TGCAGTGCTAGTGAGAACCAATACGAGCAGTACTTC. Translating it yields CSASENQYEQYF.

The table lists this clonotype with many counts. The V and J genes are TRBV5-5 and TRBJ2-1; possibly TRBD1 or TRBD2 for D (6 bases each). The CDR3 runs 14 residues. Trimming removed 0 bases at V and 14 bases at J, with 18 bases between. Per germline, CDR1 SGHKS and CDR2 YYEKEE (reference sequence). CDR3 coding DNA: TGTGCCAGCAGCTTGGTGGTAGGGGGGATTGGGGAGTTCTTC. Translated, it gives CASSLVVGGIGEFF.

This clonotype showed up just a few times. CDR3 nucleotide sequence: TGCGCCAGCAGGGAGGACCGAGAGACCCAGTACTTC. Its translation is CASREDRETQYF. The V call is TRBV10-2, the J call TRBJ2-5, with TRBD2 as a possible D gene (5 bases). Trimming removed 6 bases from V and 4 bases from J, with 9 bases in between. The CDR3 runs to 12 residues. In germline, CDR1 is WSHSY, CDR2 SAAADI.

Written as DNA, the CDR3 is TGTGCCAGCAGCGTCCGGGGGTCGAAAACAGATACGCAGTATTTT. Translation: CASSVRGSKTDTQYF. The rearrangement uses TRBV9 and TRBJ2-3, with D possibly matching TRBD2 (6 bases). The CDR3 loop spans 15 amino acids. V gave up 2 bases and J gave up 3 bases, with 13 bases separating them. Looked up from germline, CDR1 is SGDLS and CDR2 is YYNGEE.

J is TRBJ2-7 and V is TRBV24-1, with TRBD2 identical over 11 bases. V lost 0 bases to trimming and J lost 1 base; unmatched junction nucleotides: 10. The CDR3 totals 19 residues. Per germline, CDR1 KGHDR and CDR2 SFDVKD. CDR3 loop: CATSDLKGLAESASYEQYF. The CDR3 DNA follows: TGTGCCACCAGTGATTTGAAGGGACTAGCGGAGTCTGCGTCCTACGAGCAGTACTTC.

The chain uses TRBV20-1 and TRBJ2-2; 8 bases agree with TRBD1. This CDR3 is 15 amino acids long. The germline gives CDR1 DFQATT, CDR2 SNEGSKA (reference sequence). J was trimmed by 4 bases and V by 5 bases; bases with no gene match: 9. CDR3 in amino acids: CSAQPGGGVTGELFF. CDR3 bases: TGCAGTGCTCAACCAGGGGGCGGGGTCACCGGGGAGCTGTTTTTT.

This clonotype was seen only a few times. V usage is TRBV12-3 or TRBV12-4 and J usage is TRBJ2-7; a weak D match, TRBD2 (6 bases). Trimming removed 4 bases from V and 2 bases from J, with 9 bases in between. The CDR3 totals 13 residues. For the CDR3, the DNA is TGTGCCAGCAGTTATCGCGGGACCTACGAGCAGTACTTC. This translates into CASSYRGTYEQYF.

V gene TRBV6-2 or TRBV6-3 combines with J gene TRBJ1-1; a weak D match, TRBD1 (5 bases). This CDR3 has 15 amino acids. In germline, CDR1 is MNHEY, CDR2 SVGEGT. V lost 5 bases to trimming and J lost 3 bases, with 16 bases between them. The CDR3 loop reads CASSPGRGRDTEAFF. The CDR3 DNA reads as TGTGCCAGCAGTCCAGGGCGGGGACGAGACACTGAAGCTTTCTTT.

The chain uses TRBV30 and TRBJ2-7; possible D gene TRBD1, 7 bases. Germline V gives CDR1 GTSNPN, CDR2 SVGIG (reference sequence). Trimming removed 3 bases at V and 3 bases at J, with 18 bases between. The length of the CDR3 is 15 residues. This chain's CDR3 is CAWRRGQIGLYEQYF. The DNA of the CDR3 is TGTGCCTGGAGGCGGGGACAGATTGGGCTCTACGAGCAGTACTTC.

Written as DNA, the CDR3 is TGTGCCAGCAGTTTTTTGCAGGGGAGCTCCTACGAGCAGTACTTC. As protein: CASSFLQGSSYEQYF. The V call is TRBV7-2, the J call TRBJ2-7, with D tentatively TRBD1 (6 bases). The CDR3 sequence is 15 residues long. V lost 6 bases and J lost 0, with 15 bases in between. Looked up from germline, CDR1 is SGHTA and CDR2 is FQGNSA.

This clonotype was picked up many times. The V call is TRBV7-8, the J call TRBJ2-3, with 7 nucleotides matching TRBD1. This CDR3 is built from 14 residues. Germline assignment: CDR1 SGHVS and CDR2 FQNEAQ. Trimming removed 7 bases from V and 4 bases from J; junction bases left unmatched: 8. CDR3 amino acids: CASTPGQSPDTQYF. Written as DNA, the CDR3 is TGTGCCAGCACCCCGGGACAGTCCCCAGATACGCAGTATTTT.

J is TRBJ1-1 and V is TRBV10-3; 8 bases match TRBD1. The CDR3 is made up of 13 amino acids. The ends lost 8 bases at V and 1 base at J; junction bases unmatched: 3. The germline V gene has CDR1 ENHRY and CDR2 SYGVKD. Here the CDR3 reads CAIWTGQNTEAFF. CDR3 bases: TGTGCCATCTGGACAGGGCAGAACACTGAAGCTTTCTTT.

This rearrangement joins TRBV6-1 to TRBJ2-7, with TRBD2 matching over 9 bases. Trimming took 7 bases from V and 6 from J; bases not matched to a gene: 13. This CDR3 has 15 residues. The germline V gene has CDR1 MNHNS and CDR2 SASEGT. The CDR3 reads CASTKGASGKIEQYF. The CDR3 region has the DNA TGTGCCAGCACGAAGGGGGCTAGCGGGAAGATCGAGCAGTACTTC.

In its sample, this clonotype was seen a few times. The chain employs TRBV11-2 and TRBJ2-7; the D is unclear. The CDR3 has 14 residues. Per germline, CDR1 SGHAT and CDR2 FQNNGV. Deletions cut 1 base from V and 2 bases from J, with 9 bases between. In DNA, the CDR3 is TGTGCCAGCAGCTTAGGAGTTTCGGCCTACGAGCAGTACTTC. This sequence encodes CASSLGVSAYEQYF.

This clonotype showed up just a few times. The chain joins TRBV4-3 to TRBJ2-3, with D hard to call. Germline CDR1 and CDR2: LGHNA and YSLEER. V lost 0 bases and J lost 0, with 7 bases in between. The CDR3 totals 15 residues. The CDR3 region is CASSQDYGSTDTQYF. CDR3 coding DNA: TGCGCCAGCAGCCAAGATTACGGAAGCACAGATACGCAGTATTTT.

Turning to this clonotype: A single base separates this from a much larger clone, so it may be a read error. The CDR3 nucleotides are TGTGCCAGCAACGGGGGTGGGACTCGCCTTGACGCCGAGCAGTACTTC. It yields the protein CASNGGGTRLDAEQYF. J is TRBJ2-7 and V is TRBV12-3 or TRBV12-4, with D possibly matching TRBD2 (6 bases). The germline V and J ends were trimmed by 7 bases and 6 bases, with 25 bases remaining between them. This CDR3 is built from 16 residues.

The table lists this clonotype with a few counts. The chain joins TRBV27 to TRBJ2-7; no clear D. Germline assignment: CDR1 MNHEY and CDR2 SMNVEV (reference sequence). V lost 3 bases to trimming and J lost 3 bases, with 6 bases between them. The CDR3 covers 12 residues. For the CDR3, the DNA is TGTGCCAGCAGTTTTAGTATCTACGAGCAGTACTTC. This translates into CASSFSIYEQYF.

This clonotype was counted a few times. V and J are TRBV24-1 and TRBJ2-3; D possibly matches TRBD1 or TRBD2 (6 bases each). The CDR3 spans 15 residues. Trimming removed 12 bases at V and 2 bases at J, with 20 bases between. CDR1 KGHDR and CDR2 SFDVKD come from the germline V gene. The CDR3 reads CASYREVQSTDTQYF. The CDR3, as DNA: TGTGCCTCATACAGGGAGGTTCAATCCACAGATACGCAGTATTTT.

This clonotype has more than one count but fewer than ten. The chain links TRBV14 to TRBJ2-7, with D unclear. The germline V gene has CDR1 SGHDN and CDR2 FVKESK. The V gene lost 1 base and the J gene lost 2 bases, with 9 bases spanning the gap. This CDR3 spans 14 amino acids. CDR3 protein: CASSQGATTYEQYF. The CDR3 nucleotides read TGTGCCAGCAGCCAAGGCGCGACAACCTACGAGCAGTACTTC. The whole variable domain, filled in from reference TRBV14 and TRBJ2-7, reads EAGVTQFPSHSVIEKGQTVTLRCDPISGHDNLYWYRRVMGKEIKFLLHFVKESKQDESGMPNNRFLAERTGGTYSTLKVQPAELEDSGVYFCASSQGATTYEQYFGPGTRLTVT.

CDR3 amino acids: CASSPWTHTDIQYF. CDR3 nucleotides: TGTGCCAGCAGTCCATGGACTCATACGGACATTCAGTACTTC. This rearrangement joins TRBV12-3 or TRBV12-4 to TRBJ2-4; D is perhaps TRBD2 (5 bases). The CDR3 spans 14 residues. The V gene lost 5 bases and the J gene lost 8 bases, with 16 bases spanning the gap.

There are many counts of this clonotype. The chain couples TRBV7-8 to TRBJ2-7; 15 nucleotides match TRBD2. V lost 5 bases and J lost 6; bases outside the gene matches: 8. The CDR3 extends over 16 amino acids. Germline V lookup: CDR1 SGHVS, CDR2 FQNEAQ. CDR3 nucleotide sequence: TGTGCCAGCAGCACGGGACTAGCGGGAGGTCGGGGCGAGCAGTACTTC. Translation gives CASSTGLAGGRGEQYF.